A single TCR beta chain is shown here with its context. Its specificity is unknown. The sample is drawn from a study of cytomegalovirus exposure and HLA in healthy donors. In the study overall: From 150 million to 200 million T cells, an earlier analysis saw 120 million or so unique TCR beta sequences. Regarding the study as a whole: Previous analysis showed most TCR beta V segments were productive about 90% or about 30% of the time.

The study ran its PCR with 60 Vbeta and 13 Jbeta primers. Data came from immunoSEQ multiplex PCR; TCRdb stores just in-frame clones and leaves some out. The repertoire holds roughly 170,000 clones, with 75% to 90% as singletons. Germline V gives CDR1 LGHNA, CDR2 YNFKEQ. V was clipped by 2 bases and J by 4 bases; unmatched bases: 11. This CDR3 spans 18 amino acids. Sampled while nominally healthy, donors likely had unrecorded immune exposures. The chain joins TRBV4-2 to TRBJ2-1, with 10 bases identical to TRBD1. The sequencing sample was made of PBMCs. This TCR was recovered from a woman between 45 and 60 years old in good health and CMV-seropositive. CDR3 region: CASSQQWSGTGAYNEQFF. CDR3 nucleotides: TGTGCCAGCAGCCAACAGTGGTCGGGGACAGGGGCGTACAATGAGCAGTTCTTC.